The 23 T cell receptor beta chains reported below all come from one sample, sequenced in a study of shared clonotypes between healthy human individuals. TCRdb keeps only in-frame clones here, not all; method: immunoSEQ multiplex PCR. Among fewer than 600,000 clones listed, roughly 79% were seen once. The sample was PBMCs. Every receptor here comes from a woman in her 40s in good health. Some clones in this sample may be carry-over from other donors' samples.

This clone was recorded once. The CDR3 bases are TGCGCCAGCAGCCCTAGGACTAGCGGTTTCGGTGAGCAGTTCTTC. Translated: CASSPRTSGFGEQFF. The J gene is TRBJ2-1, the V gene TRBV4-3, with 10 bases aligning to TRBD2. In germline, CDR1 is LGHNA, CDR2 YSLEER. V dropped 4 bases and J dropped 9; count of bases not matched to a gene: 9. The CDR3 contains 15 residues.

This clone was detected a few times. V is TRBV7-9 and J is TRBJ1-2, with D hard to call. CDR3 length: 15 amino acids. Germline V gene data show CDR1 as SEHNR and CDR2 as FQNEAQ (reference sequence). V lost 1 base and J lost 0, with 9 bases in between. CDR3 loop: CASSLGWTPNYGYTF. The CDR3 DNA sequence: TGTGCCAGCAGCTTAGGGTGGACTCCTAACTATGGCTACACCTTC.

V usage is TRBV6-5 and J usage is TRBJ1-2; TRBD1 is a possible D gene (6 bases). Trimming took 5 bases from V and 7 from J, leaving 11 bases between them. This CDR3 spans 12 amino acids. Germline values: CDR1 MNHEY, CDR2 SVGAGI. The CDR3 is CASSTGTGGYTF. CDR3 DNA: TGTGCCAGCAGTACAGGGACGGGTGGCTACACCTTC.

This clone was observed a few times. The same CDR3 can be traced to other DNA sequences in this sample. The CDR3 DNA is TGTGCCAGCAGCTTAGCCGGGACTTCGAGCTCCTACGAGCAGTACTTC. This sequence encodes CASSLAGTSSSYEQYF. V gene TRBV7-2 combines with J gene TRBJ2-7; D may be TRBD2 (6 bases). This CDR3 has 16 residues. CDR1 is SGHTA, CDR2 FQGNSA, per germline. V was cut by 0 bases and J by 0 bases, with 12 bases left in between.

This rearrangement joins TRBV11-2 to TRBJ2-2, with a weak D call TRBD1 (6 bases). This CDR3 comprises 16 residues. From germline, CDR1 is SGHAT and CDR2 FQNNGV. The V gene lost 2 bases and the J gene lost 3 bases, with 13 bases spanning the gap. The CDR3: CASSLTGNRYTGELFF. The CDR3 coding sequence is TGTGCCAGCAGCTTAACAGGGAACCGATACACCGGGGAGCTGTTTTTT.

The chain couples TRBV7-2 to TRBJ2-7; D call uncertain. The V end was cut by 1 base, the J end by 6 bases, with 10 bases between. In germline, CDR1 is SGHTA, CDR2 FQGNSA. CDR3 length equals 13 residues. In DNA, the CDR3 is TGTGCCAGCAGCTTAGGGCCCAGCCTCGAGCAGTACTTC. Translation: CASSLGPSLEQYF.

This clone was seen a few times. This CDR3 is CASSTGALDSYEQYF. Written as DNA, the CDR3 is TGTGCCAGCAGCACTGGTGCACTAGACTCCTACGAGCAGTACTTC. V and J are TRBV5-8 and TRBJ2-7; maybe TRBD2 (5 bases). The CDR3 covers 15 residues. V lost 4 bases, J lost 0 bases, and 14 bases lay in between. Germline V lookup: CDR1 SGHTS, CDR2 YDEGEE.

For this clone: A far larger clone is just one base off, so this is likely a read error. The sample holds other DNA sequences that translate to the same CDR3. The chain recombines TRBV2 with TRBJ1-4; D ambiguous. Germline assignment: CDR1 SNHLY and CDR2 FYNNEI. CDR3 size: 11 residues. V lost 9 bases and J lost 6, with 8 bases in between. DNA for the CDR3: TGTGCCAGTCAAGGTTATGAAAAACTGTTTTTT. Encoded protein: CASQGYEKLFF.

The chain joins TRBV5-1 to TRBJ2-7; 7 bases are a match to TRBD1. The CDR3 runs 15 residues. Germline V gives CDR1 SGHRS, CDR2 YFSETQ. V shed 4 bases, J shed 0 bases, and the junction held 7 bases outside the gene matches. CDR3 DNA: TGCGCCAGCAGCCGGGACAGTCTAGGCTCCTACGAGCAGTACTTC. Translating it yields CASSRDSLGSYEQYF.

This sequence joins TRBV9 and TRBJ2-5, with D unclear. Trimming removed 0 bases from V and 0 bases from J, with 9 bases in between. Germline CDR1 and CDR2: SGDLS and YYNGEE. The CDR3 loop spans 15 amino acids. The DNA for the CDR3 is TGTGCCAGCAGCGTAGCCGTGGGGAACCAAGAGACCCAGTACTTC. Translating it yields CASSVAVGNQETQYF.

The rearrangement links TRBV5-1 to TRBJ1-4, with D possibly matching TRBD1 (5 bases). The CDR3 contains 16 residues. V lost 2 bases, J lost 3 bases, and 14 bases lay in between. In germline, CDR1 is SGHRS, CDR2 YFSETQ. The CDR3, as DNA: TGCGCCAGCAGCTTAATACCCGACAGAGCTAATGAAAAACTGTTTTTT. It yields the protein CASSLIPDRANEKLFF.

This clone was observed a handful of times. The chain uses TRBV7-9 and TRBJ2-3; 7 positions match TRBD1. Germline CDR1 and CDR2: SEHNR and FQNEAQ (reference sequence). V lost 1 base, J lost 2 bases, and 3 bases stayed unmatched. This CDR3 spans 15 amino acids. CDR3 nucleotides: TGTGCCAGCAGCTTAGATAGGGGGCACACAGATACGCAGTATTTT. It translates to CASSLDRGHTDTQYF.

The rearrangement joins TRBV29-1 to TRBJ2-7, with unresolved D. The CDR3 has 11 amino acids. Germline-derived CDR1 and CDR2 are SQVTM and ANQGSEA. V was clipped by 2 bases and J by 4 bases, with 6 bases between them. CDR3 nucleotide sequence: TGCAGCGTTGAATCAAATTACGAGCAGTACTTC. Its protein is CSVESNYEQYF.

The rearrangement uses TRBV5-4 and TRBJ2-6; either TRBD1 or TRBD2 may fit D (5 bases each). CDR1 and CDR2 (germline): SGHNT, YYREEE (reference sequence). V lost 0 bases, J lost 1 base, and 11 bases lay in between. The CDR3 runs to 17 residues. The CDR3 here is CASSLAREPSGANVLTF. The CDR3 DNA follows: TGTGCCAGCAGCTTGGCCAGGGAGCCTTCTGGGGCCAACGTCCTGACTTTC.

This clone has a count of ten or more. The chain links TRBV30 to TRBJ1-5; the D gene is possibly TRBD1 (6 bases). CDR1 is GTSNPN, CDR2 SVGIG, per germline (reference sequence). Trimming took off 3 bases at V and 7 bases at J, with 13 bases between the two ends. This CDR3 has 13 amino acids. The CDR3 region has the DNA TGTGCCTGGAGCAGGGGCGCGGGGCAGCCCCAGCATTTT. Amino acids: CAWSRGAGQPQHF.

This clone was seen a handful of times. The chain joins TRBV27 to TRBJ2-7; tentative D call: TRBD1 (5 bases). With 5 bases removed from V and 5 bases from J, the gap between germline ends came to 16 bases. CDR1 and CDR2 from the germline V gene are MNHEY and SMNVEV (reference sequence). The CDR3 has 14 amino acids. Written as DNA, the CDR3 is TGTGCCAGCAGTACTAACAGGCGACGGGACGAGCAGTACTTC. Protein sequence: CASSTNRRRDEQYF.

This clone has only one observation. The chain is built from TRBV15 and TRBJ2-7, with D possibly being TRBD1 (6 bases). The CDR3 is 15 residues long. V was clipped by 0 bases and J by 3 bases, with 12 bases between them. In germline, CDR1 is LNHNV, CDR2 YYDKDF (reference sequence). The chain's CDR3 is CATSRDDRRGYEQYF. The CDR3 region has the DNA TGTGCCACCAGCAGAGATGATCGCAGGGGCTACGAGCAGTACTTC. Combining the CDR3 with reference TRBV15 and TRBJ2-7 gives the whole variable domain DAMVIQNPRYQVTQFGKPVTLSCSQTLNHNVMYWYQQKSSQAPKLLFHYYDKDFNNEADTPDNFQSRRPNTSFCFLDIRSPGLGDTAMYLCATSRDDRRGYEQYFGPGTRLTVT.

The rearrangement uses TRBV29-1 and TRBJ2-7; D may be TRBD2 (5 bases). Germline assignment: CDR1 SQVTM and CDR2 ANQGSEA. Trimming left V 6 bases short and J 1 base short, with 10 bases between. This CDR3 is 12 amino acids long. CDR3 residues: CSVVGISYEQYF. For the CDR3, the DNA is TGCAGCGTCGTCGGGATTTCCTACGAGCAGTACTTC.

This sequence joins TRBV7-3 and TRBJ2-2; 8 bases fit TRBD1. Germline V CDR1 and CDR2: SGHTA, FQGTGA. The V and J ends lost 3 bases and 4 bases, in that order; junction bases with no gene match: 4. This CDR3 spans 15 amino acids. The CDR3 is CASSFGQGATGELFF. The CDR3 DNA follows: TGTGCCAGCAGCTTCGGACAGGGAGCCACCGGGGAGCTGTTTTTT.

This chain uses TRBV11-2 with TRBJ1-2, with 8 bases identical to TRBD1. Germline CDR1 reads SGHAT; CDR2 reads FQNNGV. This CDR3 spans 13 amino acids. V was pared by 5 bases and J by 4 bases, with 3 bases of the junction left unmatched. The CDR3 DNA is TGTGCCAGCAGCACGGACAGGGCCTATGGCTACACCTTC. This sequence encodes CASSTDRAYGYTF. Drawing the rest from reference TRBV11-2 and TRBJ1-2, the complete variable domain is EAGVAQSPRYKIIEKRQSVAFWCNPISGHATLYWYQQILGQGPKLLIQFQNNGVVDDSQLPKDRFSAERLKGVDSTLKIQPAKLEDSAVYLCASSTDRAYGYTFGSGTRLTVV.

This clone showed up just a few times. The chain links TRBV7-9 to TRBJ1-1; tentative D call: TRBD1 (5 bases). The CDR3 covers 13 residues. V lost 5 bases and J 1 base, leaving 8 bases between the germline ends. The germline gives CDR1 SEHNR, CDR2 FQNEAQ (reference sequence). CDR3 in amino acids: CASSRQGNTEAFF. CDR3 sequence (DNA): TGTGCCAGCAGCCGCCAGGGGAACACTGAAGCTTTCTTT.

As concerns this clone: With only one base between it and a far larger clone, this is likely a read error. The V call is TRBV27, the J call TRBJ2-7; D tentatively fits TRBD1 or TRBD2 (5 bases each). Looked up from germline, CDR1 is MNHEY and CDR2 is SMNVEV (reference sequence). The V end lost 8 bases, the J end lost 3 bases, and 26 bases lay between the germline ends. CDR3 size: 17 residues. CDR3: CASGSSPVPGPGYEQYF. CDR3 bases: TGTGCCAGCGGTTCATCCCCAGTACCGGGGCCCGGCTACGAGCAGTACTTC.

The chain employs TRBV10-3 and TRBJ2-7, with D unresolved. Germline V CDR1 and CDR2: ENHRY, SYGVKD. The CDR3 sequence is 12 residues long. V lost 8 bases, J lost 3 bases, and 11 bases lay in between. The CDR3 bases are TGTGCCATCGGGTTCACCCTCTACGAGCAGTACTTC. Amino acids: CAIGFTLYEQYF.